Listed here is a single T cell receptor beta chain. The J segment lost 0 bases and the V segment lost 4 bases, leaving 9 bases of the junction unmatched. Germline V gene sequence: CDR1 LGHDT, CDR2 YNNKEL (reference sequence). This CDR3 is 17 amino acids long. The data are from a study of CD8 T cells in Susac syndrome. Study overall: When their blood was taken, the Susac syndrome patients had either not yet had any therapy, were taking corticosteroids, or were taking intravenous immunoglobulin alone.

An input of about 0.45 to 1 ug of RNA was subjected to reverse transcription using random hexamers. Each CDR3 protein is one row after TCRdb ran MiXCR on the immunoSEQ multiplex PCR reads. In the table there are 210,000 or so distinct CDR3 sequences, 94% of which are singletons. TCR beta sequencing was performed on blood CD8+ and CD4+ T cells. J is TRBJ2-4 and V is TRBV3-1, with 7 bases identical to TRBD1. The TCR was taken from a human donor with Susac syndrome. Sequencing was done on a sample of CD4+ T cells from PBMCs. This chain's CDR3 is CASSLWGTALAKNIQYF. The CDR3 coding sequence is TGTGCCAGCAGCCTCTGGGGGACAGCTCTAGCCAAAAACATTCAGTACTTC.